The clone carrying this T cell receptor beta chain was counted only a few times. Its antigen is unidentified. This sample is drawn from a study of cytomegalovirus exposure and HLA in healthy donors. The study's findings and limits: Exclusion applied to some V segments, including TRBV6-2 and TRBV6-3, as they were indistinguishable. Within an earlier analysis, most TCR beta V segments proved productive either about 87% or about 30% of the time.

Primers for the PCR totalled 60 Vbeta and 13 Jbeta. Assay used: immunoSEQ multiplex PCR; TCRdb lists only in-frame clones, some missing. There are 65,000 to 90,000 clones in the sample; around 72% occur only once, and 12% lies in the top ten. Germline assignment: CDR1 GTSNPN and CDR2 SVGIG (reference sequence). V dropped 7 bases and J dropped 2 bases, with 17 bases sitting between them. The CDR3 runs to 14 residues. The rearrangement joins TRBV30 to TRBJ1-2; D call uncertain. This TCR came from a woman aged 40 to 49 in good health and CMV-seropositive. The sequencing input was PBMCs. DNA of the CDR3: TGTGCCTACCGCCGACAAATTACGAACTATGGCTACACCTTC. This sequence encodes CAYRRQITNYGYTF. The entire variable domain, with the rest obtained from reference TRBV30 and TRBJ1-2, is as follows: SQTIHQWPATLVQPVGSPLSLECTVEGTSNPNLYWYRQAAGRGLQLLFYSVGIGQISSEVPQNLSASRPQDRQFILSSKKLLLSDSGFYLCAYRRQITNYGYTFGSGTRLTVV.